This T cell receptor (beta chain) was profiled in a study of T cells after yellow fever vaccination. The authors made TCR cDNA by 5'RACE template switching, adding a universal primer site and UMIs. TCRdb reprocessed the 5' RACE reads with MiXCR, giving one entry per CDR3 protein. The data hold around 120,000 distinct CDR3 sequences, with around 7.2% observed a single time. This clonotype has at least ten counts. Its matching antigen is unknown. The germline V and J ends were trimmed by 4 bases and 10 bases, with 14 bases remaining between them. CDR3 length equals 13 residues. Overall study results and limits: Some clonotypes, a small share, were shared between CD4 and CD8 compartments. Booster samples showed a return of most primary-vaccination clones (approximately 96% CD4, approximately 85% CD8). Weaker, the secondary response had a peak occurring faster, on day 5 versus 15.

The specimen comprised CD4+ T cells sorted from PBMCs, sampled around 45 days after the first yellow fever vaccination. This chain links TRBV12-3 or TRBV12-4 with TRBJ2-1; the D is unclear. The sequence was collected from a man younger than 35 who received the YFV17D yellow fever vaccine. The CDR3 reads CASSYYVGGEQFF. DNA of the CDR3: TGTGCCAGCAGTTACTACGTGGGTGGCGAGCAGTTCTTC.